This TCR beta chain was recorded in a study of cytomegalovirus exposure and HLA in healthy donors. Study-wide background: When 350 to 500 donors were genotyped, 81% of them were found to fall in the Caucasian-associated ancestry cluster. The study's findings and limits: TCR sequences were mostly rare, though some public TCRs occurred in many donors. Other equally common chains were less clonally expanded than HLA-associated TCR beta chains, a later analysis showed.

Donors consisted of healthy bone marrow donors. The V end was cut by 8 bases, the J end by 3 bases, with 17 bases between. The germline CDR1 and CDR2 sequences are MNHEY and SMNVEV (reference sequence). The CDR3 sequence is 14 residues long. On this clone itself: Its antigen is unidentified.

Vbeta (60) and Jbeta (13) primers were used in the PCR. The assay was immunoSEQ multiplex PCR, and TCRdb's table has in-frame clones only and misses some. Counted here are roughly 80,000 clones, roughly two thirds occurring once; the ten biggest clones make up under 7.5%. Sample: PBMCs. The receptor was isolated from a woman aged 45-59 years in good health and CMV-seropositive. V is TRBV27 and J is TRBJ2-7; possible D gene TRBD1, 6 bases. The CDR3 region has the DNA TGTGCCAGCCCTCCAGGGGAAAACCTCTACGAGCAGTACTTC. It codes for CASPPGENLYEQYF.